The source of this TCR beta chain is a study of CD8+ T cells in alopecia areata. As the sequencing template, cDNA was produced by extracting RNA and reverse transcribing it. Method: immunoSEQ multiplex PCR; TCRdb's copy keeps in-frame clones and lacks some. Of over 150,000 clones detected, roughly 50% appear once; the ten largest clones hold about 5.1%. A remark on this clone: The antigen is unknown.

Germline values: CDR1 SQVTM, CDR2 ANQGSEA. The CDR3 covers 12 residues. V was clipped by 6 bases and J by 3 bases; unmatched bases: 3. Treatment in this sample: oral pan-JAK inhibitor, 5-10 mg twice daily. Sorting of PBMCs yielded the CD4+ and CD8+ T cells. General study results and limits: Higher clonality than in normal scalp was seen in lesional scalp, especially alopecia totalis/universalis. Administration of tofacitinib significantly diminished scalp clonality and expanded CD8+ clones within the top 100.

The source is a human donor with alopecia areata. The V gene is TRBV29-1, the J gene TRBJ1-2, with 8 positions matching TRBD1. The sequenced sample was CD4+ T cells sorted from blood, obtained at week 24, from a patient treated with tofacitinib. The CDR3 coding sequence is TGCAGCGTCAGGGGGCATTACTATGGCTACACCTTC. It specifies CSVRGHYYGYTF.